A selection of T cell receptor beta chains follows, all from one sample in a study of cytomegalovirus exposure and HLA in healthy donors. This table comes from immunoSEQ multiplex PCR, and its TCRdb copy is limited to in-frame clones, with some not included. Its listing shows 55,000 to 65,000 clones. Sequencing input: PBMCs. These receptors were collected from a young woman in good health and CMV-seronegative. Each CDR3 is given with its conserved first and last residue. The order of the fields is V gene, CDR3 length, D gene, J gene, CDR3 DNA, CDR3 protein. The D gene is left open where the match is weak.

TRBV2	14	TRBD1	TRBJ1-2	TGTGCCAGCAGTGATCAGGGGGCTAGGTATGGCTACACCTTC	CASSDQGARYGYTF
TRBV9	16	TRBD2	TRBJ2-3	TGTGCCAGCAGCGGCGGACTAGCGCTAGACACAGATACGCAGTATTTT	CASSGGLALDTDTQYF
TRBV12-5	14	TRBD2	TRBJ2-1	TGTGCTAGTGACCTAGCGGGATTATACAATGAGCAGTTCTTC	CASDLAGLYNEQFF
TRBV5-1	16	.	TRBJ2-2	TGCGCCAGCAGCAAACAGGGAGGGCTGGACACCGGGGAGCTGTTTTTT	CASSKQGGLDTGELFF
TRBV28	15	.	TRBJ1-5	TGTGCCAGCAGCTCCGACAGTTATAGCAATCAGCCCCAGCATTTT	CASSSDSYSNQPQHF
TRBV6-6	15	.	TRBJ1-3	TGTGCCAGCAGCCTTTTAGGAGAGACTGGAAACACCATATATTTT	CASSLLGETGNTIYF
TRBV9	14	.	TRBJ2-5	TGTGCCAGCAGCGTAGATGGTGGGGGGGAGACCCAGTACTTC	CASSVDGGGETQYF
TRBV15	15	.	TRBJ2-5	TGTGCCACCAGCGAACCGGGACACAACCAAGAGACCCAGTACTTC	CATSEPGHNQETQYF
TRBV13	16	TRBD1	TRBJ2-2	TGTGCCAGCAGCTTTAGTCCGGACAGGGAAACCGGGGAGCTGTTTTTT	CASSFSPDRETGELFF
TRBV29-1	12	.	TRBJ1-5	TGCAGCGTTGGCGGGAGCAATCAGCCCCAGCATTTT	CSVGGSNQPQHF
TRBV19	13	.	TRBJ2-5	TGTGCCAGTAGCTCCGGTAGTCAAGAGACCCAGTACTTC	CASSSGSQETQYF
TRBV6-1	11	.	TRBJ2-5	TGTGCCAGCACCCTCCAAGAGACCCAGTACTTC	CASTLQETQYF
TRBV5-1	13	.	TRBJ1-1	TGCGCCAGCAGCTTGTCCCGGACTCTTGAAGCTTTCTTT	CASSLSRTLEAFF
TRBV7-9	17	TRBD2	TRBJ2-5	TGTGCCAGCAGCTTAGCGCCGGGAGGGCCCCCCCAAGAGACCCAGTACTTC	CASSLAPGGPPQETQYF
TRBV19	15	TRBD1	TRBJ1-1	TGTGCCAGTAGTATAGCCCGGGACAGGGTGACTGAAGCTTTCTTT	CASSIARDRVTEAFF
TRBV28	12	.	TRBJ1-1	TGTGCCAGCAGTTTAAGTCTGCTAGAAGCTTTCTTT	CASSLSLLEAFF
TRBV6-1	15	.	TRBJ2-7	TGTGCCAGCACCTCAAGGCGGGACAGTGTCTACGAGCAGTACTTC	CASTSRRDSVYEQYF
TRBV4-1	12	.	TRBJ1-4	TGCGCCAGCAGCCAAGATGGCCGAAAACTGTTTTTT	CASSQDGRKLFF
TRBV6-5	15	.	TRBJ2-1	TGTGCCAGCAGTTCTCGGGCCGGAGGGAGAAATGAGCAGTTCTTC	CASSSRAGGRNEQFF
TRBV4-1	14	TRBD2	TRBJ2-7	TGCGCCAGCAGCCATCCTGGGGAGGGGAACGAGCAGTACTTC	CASSHPGEGNEQYF
TRBV5-1	15	.	TRBJ1-1	TGCGCCAGCAGCCAGCTTACAGGGTTGAACACTGAAGCTTTCTTT	CASSQLTGLNTEAFF
TRBV7-2	16	.	TRBJ2-7	TGTGCCAGCAGCGCTACCGGGACACAGAGCTCCTACGAGCAGTACTTC	CASSATGTQSSYEQYF
TRBV20-1	11	.	TRBJ2-1	TGCAGTGCACAGTTCTACAATGAGCAGTTCTTC	CSAQFYNEQFF